One sample yielded the 19 T cell receptor beta chains listed below, sequenced in a study of OX40 agonist ivuxolimab in advanced cancers. Repertoires were generated with immunoSEQ multiplex PCR, while TCRdb's copy carries only in-frame clones and drops some. The sample has 35,000 to 50,000 clones, around nine tenths seen once; the top ten hold under 0.7%. The specimen was CD4+ or CD8+ T cells sorted from blood, collected in a trial of the OX40 agonist ivuxolimab. The receptors stem from an adult with an advanced solid tumor such as melanoma, head and neck, liver or kidney cancer.

This chain links TRBV4-2 with TRBJ1-6, with 7 bases fitting TRBD1. Germline CDR1 reads LGHNA; CDR2 reads YNFKEQ. This CDR3 has 15 residues. V lost 1 base and J lost 10; bases outside the gene matches: 7. The CDR3 sequence: CASSQVDRVRSPLHF. The CDR3 DNA sequence: TGTGCCAGCAGCCAAGTAGACAGGGTGCGGTCACCCCTCCACTTT.

V usage is TRBV9 and J usage is TRBJ2-1; no definite D call. This CDR3 spans 13 amino acids. The V gene lost 4 bases and the J gene lost 4 bases, with 9 bases spanning the gap. Germline values: CDR1 SGDLS, CDR2 YYNGEE. Here the CDR3 reads CASSPGPYNEQFF. The DNA of the CDR3 is TGTGCCAGCAGCCCGGGCCCTTACAATGAGCAGTTCTTC.

A remark on this clone: Other DNA variants within this sample encode the same CDR3. The genes are TRBV7-3 and TRBJ2-5; D unresolved. Trimming removed 5 bases from V and 1 base from J, with 11 bases in between. The CDR3 has 14 amino acids. Looked up from germline, CDR1 is SGHTA and CDR2 is FQGTGA. Here the CDR3 DNA reads TGTGCCAGCAGCCCCACGGGCCTCCAAGAGACCCAGTACTTC. This sequence encodes CASSPTGLQETQYF.

This chain joins TRBV7-2 and TRBJ2-3; D is perhaps TRBD2 (5 bases). The V gene's germline CDR1 is SGHTA and CDR2 FQGNSA. Trimming cost V 4 bases and J 8 bases, with 13 bases left between them. The CDR3 is 13 amino acids. This chain's CDR3 is CASSSGNSVTQYF. CDR3 DNA: TGTGCCAGCAGCTCGGGGAATTCTGTTACGCAGTATTTT.

The V and J genes are TRBV27 and TRBJ1-5, with 8 nucleotides matching TRBD1. This CDR3 is 16 amino acids long. In germline, CDR1 is MNHEY, CDR2 SMNVEV (reference sequence). V gave up 8 bases and J gave up 0 bases; unmatched junction bases: 9. CDR3 sequence: CASGERQGFSNQPQHF. DNA for the CDR3: TGTGCCAGCGGGGAAAGACAGGGGTTTAGCAATCAGCCCCAGCATTTT.

The rearrangement links TRBV7-9 to TRBJ1-1, with D possibly being TRBD1 (5 bases). Germline V CDR1 and CDR2: SEHNR, FQNEAQ (reference sequence). V lost 4 bases and J 1 base, leaving 13 bases between the germline ends. The CDR3 contains 15 residues. The CDR3 region has the DNA TGTGCCAGCAGCTCCCATGGGGCGCCGAACACTGAAGCTTTCTTT. This sequence encodes CASSSHGAPNTEAFF.

This clone occurred once. The chain links TRBV28 to TRBJ2-1, with 8 nucleotides matching TRBD2. The trim removed 5 bases at V and 6 bases at J, leaving 6 bases unmatched. The germline CDR1 and CDR2 sequences are MDHEN and SYDVKM. This CDR3 is 14 amino acids long. Here the CDR3 DNA reads TGTGCCAGCAGTCCCCTCGGGGGGGCCAATGAGCAGTTCTTC. This encodes CASSPLGGANEQFF.

The V and J genes are TRBV11-2 and TRBJ1-4; 7 bases line up with TRBD1. Germline-derived CDR1 and CDR2 are SGHAT and FQNNGV. This CDR3 contains 16 residues. The ends lost 1 base at V and 7 bases at J; junction bases unmatched: 9. CDR3 amino acids: CASSLGRTGASEKLFF. The CDR3 coding sequence is TGTGCCAGCAGCTTAGGTCGCACAGGGGCTAGTGAAAAACTGTTTTTT.

The chain employs TRBV4-3 and TRBJ1-1, with D perhaps TRBD1 (6 bases). The CDR3 loop spans 17 amino acids. Germline assignment: CDR1 LGHNA and CDR2 YSLEER. Deletions cut 0 bases from V and 1 base from J, with 15 bases between. DNA of the CDR3: TGCGCCAGCAGCCAAGATCCGACAGGCACAGCGAACACTGAAGCTTTCTTT. Amino acid sequence: CASSQDPTGTANTEAFF.

This chain connects TRBV4-3 to TRBJ1-2; perhaps TRBD1 as D (5 bases). The CDR3 is made up of 17 amino acids. CDR1 is LGHNA, CDR2 YSLEER, per germline. V lost 1 base and J lost 4, with 19 bases in between. The CDR3 region has the DNA TGCGCCAGCAGCCAAGCCTCCTCCGGGGGGGGTATCTATGGCTACACCTTC. Amino acids: CASSQASSGGGIYGYTF.

The rearrangement uses TRBV4-1 and TRBJ1-5; D is uncertain. CDR1 and CDR2 (germline): MGHRA, YSYEKL. V gave up 0 bases and J gave up 2 bases, with 11 bases separating them. This CDR3 spans 16 amino acids. The CDR3 DNA follows: TGCGCCAGCAGCCAAGAGATTGGGCAGGGCAATCAGCCCCAGCATTTT. Its protein product is CASSQEIGQGNQPQHF.

This chain joins TRBV7-7 and TRBJ2-1, with a weak D call TRBD2 (7 bases). The V end was cut by 5 bases, the J end by 1 base, with 18 bases between. Germline V gene data show CDR1 as SSHAT and CDR2 as FNYEAQ (reference sequence). This CDR3 region has 17 residues. CDR3 nucleotides: TGTGCCAGCAGCCCCAGGGGAGGGGCCCCTTCCTACAATGAGCAGTTCTTC. Protein: CASSPRGGAPSYNEQFF.

This chain links TRBV27 with TRBJ1-6; D unresolved. The V and J ends lost 5 bases and 6 bases respectively, with 20 bases between them. Germline values: CDR1 MNHEY, CDR2 SMNVEV (reference sequence). CDR3 length: 17 amino acids. CDR3 residues: CASSPLITPGGNSPLHF. The CDR3 DNA is TGTGCCAGCAGTCCACTCATCACTCCGGGCGGTAATTCACCCCTCCACTTT.

This chain connects TRBV5-8 to TRBJ2-3, with 10 bases that match TRBD2. CDR1 SGHTS and CDR2 YDEGEE come from the germline V gene. This CDR3 has 15 amino acids. J lost 6 bases, V lost 5 bases, and 9 bases had no gene match. The CDR3 loop is CASRDASGGVDTQYF. CDR3 in DNA: TGTGCCAGCAGAGACGCTAGCGGGGGTGTGGATACGCAGTATTTT.

The CDR3 nucleotides are TGTGCCAGCAGCCCTAGACCAAGCACAGATACGCAGTATTTT. Its translation is CASSPRPSTDTQYF. The chain links TRBV7-8 to TRBJ2-3; no definite D call. The CDR3 consists of 14 residues. Germline V gene sequence: CDR1 SGHVS, CDR2 FQNEAQ. V lost 5 bases, J lost 0 bases, and 9 bases lay in between.

The chain links TRBV4-1 to TRBJ1-2; the D gene is possibly TRBD1 (6 bases). In germline, CDR1 is MGHRA, CDR2 YSYEKL. Trimming left V 3 bases short and J 1 base short, with 9 bases between. The CDR3 has 14 amino acids. CDR3 residues: CASSQNRDNYGYTF. The CDR3 DNA sequence: TGCGCCAGCAGCCAGAACAGGGATAACTATGGCTACACCTTC.

This chain links TRBV18 with TRBJ1-1, with D maybe TRBD1 (5 bases). Germline V gene sequence: CDR1 KGHSH, CDR2 LQKENI. The CDR3 totals 14 residues. V was trimmed by 3 bases and J by 0 bases, leaving 8 bases between them. The CDR3 region has the DNA TGTGCCAGCTCACCGACAGCCCTGAACACTGAAGCTTTCTTT. As protein: CASSPTALNTEAFF. Looking up the rest from reference TRBV18 and TRBJ1-1 gives the full variable domain: NAGVMQNPRHLVRRRGQEARLRCSPMKGHSHVYWYRQLPEEGLKFMVYLQKENIIDESGMPKERFSAEFPKEGPSILRIQQVVRGDSAAYFCASSPTALNTEAFFGQGTRLTVV.

V is TRBV7-2 and J is TRBJ2-5; the D is unclear. CDR1 and CDR2 (germline): SGHTA, FQGNSA. The CDR3 extends over 11 amino acids. V was trimmed by 5 bases and J by 1 base, leaving 2 bases between them. The CDR3 reads CASSPQETQYF. As DNA, the CDR3 is TGTGCCAGCAGCCCCCAAGAGACCCAGTACTTC.

The V call is TRBV19, the J call TRBJ1-1, with 7 bases fitting TRBD1. In germline, CDR1 is LNHDA, CDR2 SQIVND (reference sequence). V was clipped by 11 bases and J by 4 bases; unmatched bases: 7. The CDR3 sequence is 12 residues long. The CDR3 loop reads CAPVGGGTEAFF. CDR3 nucleotides: TGTGCCCCCGTAGGGGGCGGCACTGAAGCTTTCTTT.